Listed here are 18 T cell receptor beta chains from one sample, sequenced in a study of vaccination and CD4 T cells after COVID-19 (dated by TCRdb to between 2021 and 2022). To prepare the library, PCR was applied. For sequencing, an Illumina iSeq 100 was employed. DNA from cultured CD4+ T cells underwent TCR sequencing with the Oncomine TCR Beta short-read assay at the Johns Hopkins FTIC core. TCRdb trimmed public reads at Q25 via fastp, called clones via MiXCR and kept in-frame beta chains. One record per CDR3 amino acid sequence lists the most common genes and DNA. This sample lists several thousand distinct CDR3 sequences; 25% were detected once. The ten largest clones capture more than 8% of the sample. What these receptors recognize is not known. The sample's treatment or condition, from its label and the paper: approximately 11-day PBMC culture with coronavirus spike peptide pools or control peptides (ViraFEST assay).

This specimen consisted of CD4+ T cells from blood, cultured in vitro, obtained after SARS-CoV-2 vaccination. These receptor sequences come from a human donor who had recovered from COVID-19.

This clonotype has more than one count but fewer than ten. The rearrangement joins TRBV27 to TRBJ1-1; no firm D call. Germline CDR1 is MNHEY and CDR2 is SMNVEV (reference sequence). This CDR3 is 14 amino acids long. V shed 5 bases and J shed 4 bases, with 14 bases lying between them. CDR3 amino acids: CASSLRVVGTEAFF. DNA for the CDR3: TGTGCCAGCAGTCTGAGGGTAGTGGGCACTGAAGCTTTCTTT.

The V call is TRBV5-5, the J call TRBJ2-5, with TRBD2 matching 11 bases. The CDR3 spans 16 residues. V shed 7 bases, J shed 5 bases, and the junction held 13 bases outside the gene matches. Per the germline V gene, CDR1 is SGHKS and CDR2 is YYEKEE (reference sequence). The CDR3 nucleotides are TGTGCCAGCGTAGCGGGGGGGTCCAATTGGGGGGAGACCCAGTACTTC. Its translation is CASVAGGSNWGETQYF.

The V call is TRBV10-1, the J call TRBJ2-1; no firm D call. V lost 4 bases to trimming and J lost 0 bases, with 19 bases between them. The CDR3 loop spans 18 amino acids. Per germline, CDR1 WNHNN and CDR2 SYGVQD (reference sequence). The CDR3 region is CASSGGKSRGSSYNEQFF. CDR3 DNA: TGCGCCAGCAGTGGTGGTAAGAGTCGAGGAAGCTCCTACAATGAGCAGTTCTTC.

The rearrangement uses TRBV28 and TRBJ2-5; D may correspond to TRBD1 or TRBD2 (5 bases each). The CDR3 has 13 amino acids. The V and J ends lost 7 bases and 5 bases respectively, with 14 bases between them. Germline V gene sequence: CDR1 MDHEN, CDR2 SYDVKM. CDR3 amino acids: CASTLRDRETQYF. For the CDR3, the DNA is TGTGCCAGCACTTTGAGGGACCGGGAGACCCAGTACTTC.

This clonotype was seen more than once but under ten times. This chain links TRBV15 with TRBJ2-1; a weak D match, TRBD2 (5 bases). The CDR3 is 15 amino acids. Germline-derived CDR1 and CDR2 are LNHNV and YYDKDF (reference sequence). V gave up 5 bases and J gave up 6 bases, with 17 bases separating them. The CDR3 loop is CATSEATGKVNEQFF. The DNA of the CDR3 is TGTGCCACCAGCGAAGCCACCGGGAAGGTCAATGAGCAGTTCTTC.

The V and J genes are TRBV4-2 and TRBJ2-5, with no clear D. Germline CDR1 LGHNA, CDR2 YNFKEQ. V was shortened by 1 base and J by 4 bases, with 1 base between the two germline ends. CDR3 length: 11 residues. Here the CDR3 DNA reads TGTGCCAGCAGCCAAGCAGAGACCCAGTACTTC. It is translated as CASSQAETQYF.

This chain's CDR3 is CASSPTRSNQPQHF. CDR3 DNA: TGTGCCAGCAGCCCGACACGTAGCAATCAGCCCCAGCATTTT. This chain uses TRBV27 with TRBJ1-5; no clear D gene. Trimming shortened V by 6 bases and J by 0 bases, and 9 bases separated the two germline ends. Germline CDR1 is MNHEY and CDR2 is SMNVEV (reference sequence). The CDR3 runs 14 residues.

This clonotype turned up a few times. This chain connects TRBV6-2 or TRBV6-3 to TRBJ1-2; 7 nucleotides agree with TRBD1. Germline assignment: CDR1 MNHEY and CDR2 SVGEGT. This CDR3 is built from 14 residues. The V gene end was trimmed by 6 bases and the J gene end by 3 bases; junction bases not matched to a gene: 7. The CDR3, as DNA: TGTGCCAGCAGCCGACAGGGAGATTACTATGGCTACACCTTC. It specifies CASSRQGDYYGYTF.

This clonotype was counted only a few times. The gene calls are TRBV28 and TRBJ1-2; D call uncertain. The V gene lost 3 bases and the J gene lost 6 bases, with 11 bases spanning the gap. CDR3 length: 13 residues. Looked up from germline, CDR1 is MDHEN and CDR2 is SYDVKM. In nucleotides, the CDR3 is TGTGCCAGCAGTTTCCCCCATATGGATGGCTACACCTTC. Residues: CASSFPHMDGYTF.

This clonotype is medium-sized (0.01 to 0.1%) in the sample. This chain joins TRBV7-2 and TRBJ1-6, with 8 bases identical to TRBD1. The CDR3 length is 15 residues. Looked up from germline, CDR1 is SGHTA and CDR2 is FQGNSA. Trimming cost V 6 bases and J 9 bases; bases outside gene matches: 10. CDR3 sequence reads: CASRPDRGYGSPLHF. CDR3 bases: TGTGCCAGCAGGCCAGACAGGGGTTACGGTTCACCCCTCCACTTT.

V and J are TRBV28 and TRBJ1-5, with TRBD1 as a possible D gene (6 bases). Germline CDR1 MDHEN, CDR2 SYDVKM. This CDR3 has 13 amino acids. V was cut by 7 bases and J by 4 bases, with 11 bases left in between. CDR3 coding DNA: TGTGCCAGCATCCGGGGGCTAAATCAGCCCCAGCATTTT. Translation gives CASIRGLNQPQHF.

A few counts support this clonotype. V gene TRBV20-1 combines with J gene TRBJ2-1; a weak D match, TRBD1 (5 bases). This CDR3 spans 15 amino acids. Germline-derived CDR1 and CDR2 are DFQATT and SNEGSKA (reference sequence). Between the trimmed V and J ends, which lost 0 bases and 4 bases, there was a span of 13 bases. CDR3 in amino acids: CSAREGVRVYNEQFF. Here the CDR3 DNA reads TGCAGTGCTAGAGAAGGGGTTAGAGTTTACAATGAGCAGTTCTTC.

The chain combines TRBV4-3 with TRBJ2-3; a possible D gene is TRBD1 (6 bases). This CDR3 region has 13 residues. The V and J ends lost 0 bases and 11 bases respectively, with 12 bases between them. CDR1 LGHNA and CDR2 YSLEER come from the germline V gene. The CDR3 DNA sequence: TGCGCCAGCAGCCAAGAGGAGCGGACAGAGCAGTATTTT. Amino acid sequence: CASSQEERTEQYF.

The chain is built from TRBV27 and TRBJ2-1; no reliable D call. V gave up 3 bases and J gave up 5 bases, with 8 bases separating them. Germline assignment: CDR1 MNHEY and CDR2 SMNVEV (reference sequence). The length of the CDR3 is 13 residues. CDR3 in DNA: TGTGCCAGCAGTTTTATGGGGAACAATGAGCAGTTCTTC. This codes for CASSFMGNNEQFF.

This clonotype was picked up a small number of times. The J gene is TRBJ2-5, the V gene TRBV10-3; D gene unclear. The CDR3 totals 13 residues. The ends were cut back, 0 bases at V and 5 bases at J, with 7 bases in the middle. Germline CDR1 is ENHRY and CDR2 is SYGVKD. The CDR3 sequence: CAISESGLETQYF. In DNA form, the CDR3 reads TGTGCCATCAGTGAGTCGGGGTTGGAGACCCAGTACTTC.

V usage is TRBV19 and J usage is TRBJ2-7, with 7 bases identical to TRBD2. The V gene's germline CDR1 is LNHDA and CDR2 SQIVND (reference sequence). Trimming cost V 6 bases and J 2 bases; bases outside gene matches: 10. The CDR3 is made up of 15 amino acids. The CDR3 DNA reads as TGTGCCAGTAGGGCTAGGCCTAGCGGAACCTACGAGCAGTACTTC. Its translation: CASRARPSGTYEQYF.

V usage is TRBV19 and J usage is TRBJ2-1; 11 bases line up with TRBD2. The CDR3 sequence is 16 residues long. V was pared by 2 bases and J by 5 bases, with 5 bases of the junction left unmatched. Germline V gives CDR1 LNHDA, CDR2 SQIVND (reference sequence). The CDR3 nucleotides read TGTGCCAGTAGTATACGACTAGCGGGACTAGACAATGAGCAGTTCTTC. Translation gives CASSIRLAGLDNEQFF.

The chain combines TRBV20-1 with TRBJ2-1; no firm D call. Trimming cost V 5 bases and J 5 bases, with 16 bases left between them. Germline CDR1 is DFQATT and CDR2 is SNEGSKA (reference sequence). CDR3 size: 14 residues. This CDR3 reads CSARLTRRDNEQFF. The CDR3 nucleotides are TGCAGTGCTCGACTGACACGAAGAGACAATGAGCAGTTCTTC.